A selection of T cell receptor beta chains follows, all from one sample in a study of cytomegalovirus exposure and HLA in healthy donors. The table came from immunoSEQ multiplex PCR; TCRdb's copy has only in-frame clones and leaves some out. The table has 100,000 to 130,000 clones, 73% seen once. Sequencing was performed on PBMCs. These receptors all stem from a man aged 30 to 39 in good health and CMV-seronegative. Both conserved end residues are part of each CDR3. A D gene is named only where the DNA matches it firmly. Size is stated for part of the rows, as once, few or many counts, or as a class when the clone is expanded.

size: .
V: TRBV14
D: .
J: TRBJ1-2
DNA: TGTGCCAGCAGCCAAGTGGGCAGGGTGGGCTATGGCTACACCTTC
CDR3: CASSQVGRVGYGYTF

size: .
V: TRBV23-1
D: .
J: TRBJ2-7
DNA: TGCGCCAGCAGTCACCCCGGGCAGGGCTACGAGCAGTACTTC
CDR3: CASSHPGQGYEQYF

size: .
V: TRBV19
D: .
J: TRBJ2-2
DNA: TGTGCCAGTACAGGGCGGGACCTGAACACCGGGGAGCTGTTTTTT
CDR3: CASTGRDLNTGELFF

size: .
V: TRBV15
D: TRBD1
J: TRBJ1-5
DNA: TGTGCCACCAGCAGGCGGGGCAGGGGGAGCAATCAGCCCCAGCATTTT
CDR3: CATSRRGRGSNQPQHF

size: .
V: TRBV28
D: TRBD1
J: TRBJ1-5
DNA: TGTGCCAGCAGCCCGACAGGGGCCTTCAATCAGCCCCAGCATTTT
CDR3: CASSPTGAFNQPQHF

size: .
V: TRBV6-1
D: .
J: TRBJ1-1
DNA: TGTGCCAGCAGTGAAAGTAGTAGAAACACTGAAGCTTTCTTT
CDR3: CASSESSRNTEAFF

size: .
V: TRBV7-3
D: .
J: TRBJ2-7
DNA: TGTGCCAGCAGCGGAGTGGACTCCTACGAGCAGTACTTC
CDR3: CASSGVDSYEQYF

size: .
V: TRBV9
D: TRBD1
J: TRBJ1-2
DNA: TGTGCCAGCAGCGGGACAGGGGTTTATGGCTACACCTTC
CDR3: CASSGTGVYGYTF

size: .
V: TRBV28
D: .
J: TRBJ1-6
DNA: TGTGCCAGCAGTTTATTACGCCAGGGGAATTCACCCCTCCACTTT
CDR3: CASSLLRQGNSPLHF

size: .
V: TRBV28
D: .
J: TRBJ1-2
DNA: TGTGCCAGCAGTTTTCAGCTCAGGGGAAATTACACCTTC
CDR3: CASSFQLRGNYTF

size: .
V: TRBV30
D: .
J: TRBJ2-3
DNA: TGTGCCTGGAGGGACAGAGGCACAGATACGCAGTATTTT
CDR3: CAWRDRGTDTQYF

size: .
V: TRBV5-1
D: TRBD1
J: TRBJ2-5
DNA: TGCGCCAGCAGCTTTGGACAGGCCCAAGAGACCCAGTACTTC
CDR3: CASSFGQAQETQYF

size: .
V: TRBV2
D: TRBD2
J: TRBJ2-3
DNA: TGTGCCAGCAGTGAATTAGGACTAGACCTTCTCACAGATACGCAGTATTTT
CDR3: CASSELGLDLLTDTQYF

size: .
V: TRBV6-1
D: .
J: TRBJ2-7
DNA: TGTGCCAGCAGTGAATTTCAGGGTCGCTCCTACGAGCAGTACTTC
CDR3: CASSEFQGRSYEQYF

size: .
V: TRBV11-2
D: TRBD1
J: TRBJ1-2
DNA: TGTGCCAGCAGCTTAGATCGAGGACAGGGAGGTGGCTACACCTTC
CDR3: CASSLDRGQGGGYTF

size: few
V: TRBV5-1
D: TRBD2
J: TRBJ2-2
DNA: TGCGCCAGCAGCCTCTTCGCGGGGGGATCGAACACCGGGGAGCTGTTTTTT
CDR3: CASSLFAGGSNTGELFF

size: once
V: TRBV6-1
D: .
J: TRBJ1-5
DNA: TGTGCCAGCAGTGAAGTCGGGGGGTCTAGCAATCAGCCCCAGCATTTT
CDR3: CASSEVGGSSNQPQHF

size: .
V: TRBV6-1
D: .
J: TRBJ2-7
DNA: TGTGCCAGCAGTGACAACAGGCCACCACGGGAGCAGTACTTC
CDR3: CASSDNRPPREQYF

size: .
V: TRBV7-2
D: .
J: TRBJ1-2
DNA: TGTGCCAGCAGCCAGAGGTCGGAGGCCTATGGCTACACCTTC
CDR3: CASSQRSEAYGYTF

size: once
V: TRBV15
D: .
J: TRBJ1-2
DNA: TGTGCCACCAGCGGCGGGGGGGTGGCTAACTATGGCTACACCTTC
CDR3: CATSGGGVANYGYTF

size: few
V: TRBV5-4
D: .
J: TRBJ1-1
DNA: TGTGCCAGCAGCTTGGGAGGAGACGAAGCTTTCTTT
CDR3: CASSLGGDEAFF

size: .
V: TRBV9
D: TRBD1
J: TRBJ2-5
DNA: TGTGCCAGCAGCGTAGCTTCTACAGGGGAGCAAGAGACCCAGTACTTC
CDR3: CASSVASTGEQETQYF

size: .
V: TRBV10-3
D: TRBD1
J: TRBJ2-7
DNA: TGTGCCATCAGTGTGGGCGGGACAGGGGGTACCTACGAGCAGTACTTC
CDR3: CAISVGGTGGTYEQYF

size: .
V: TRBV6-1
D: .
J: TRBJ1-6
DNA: TGTGCCAGCAGTGAAGTGTTCGGGGGAAATTCACCCCCCCACTTT
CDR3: CASSEVFGGNSPPHF

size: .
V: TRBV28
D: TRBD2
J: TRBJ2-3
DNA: TGTGCCAGCACGGGCGTTAGACTAGCGATAGATACGCAGTATTTT
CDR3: CASTGVRLAIDTQYF

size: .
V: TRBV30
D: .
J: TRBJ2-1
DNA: TGTGCCCTCTCAAGGGGGAGATCCTACAATGAGCAGTTCTTC
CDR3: CALSRGRSYNEQFF

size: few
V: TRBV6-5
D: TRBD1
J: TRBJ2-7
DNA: TGTGCCAGCAGTTTCATGGGACAGGGACCCTACGAGCAGTACTTC
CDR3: CASSFMGQGPYEQYF

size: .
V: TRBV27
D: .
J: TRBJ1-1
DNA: TGTGCCAGTAAGATCCAGGGTAAGAACACTGAAGCTTTCTTT
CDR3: CASKIQGKNTEAFF

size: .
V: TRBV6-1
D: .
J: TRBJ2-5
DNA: TGTGCCAGCAGTGACCCCGGGGGGCTCCGTGGGCAAGAGACCCAGTACTTC
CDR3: CASSDPGGLRGQETQYF

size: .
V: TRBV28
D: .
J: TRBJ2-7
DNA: TGTGCCAGCAGCCCGCGGGGTGGACCGGGTAGGGAGCAGTACTTC
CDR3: CASSPRGGPGREQYF

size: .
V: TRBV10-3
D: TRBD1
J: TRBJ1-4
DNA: TGTGCCATCAGTGGGGACAGGGAAAAACTGTTTTTT
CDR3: CAISGDREKLFF

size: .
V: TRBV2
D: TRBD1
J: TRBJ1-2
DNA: TGTGCCAGCAGTGATTGGGACAGGGCTAACTATGGCTACACCTTC
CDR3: CASSDWDRANYGYTF

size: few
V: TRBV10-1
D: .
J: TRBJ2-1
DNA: TGCGCCAGCAGTGAAGGGGGTTCAAGCTCCTACAATGAGCAGTTCTTC
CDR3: CASSEGGSSSYNEQFF

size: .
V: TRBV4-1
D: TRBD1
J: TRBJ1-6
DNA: TGCGCCAGCAGCCCGGGACAGGGAAGGTCGGTTAATTCACCCCTCCACTTT
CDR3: CASSPGQGRSVNSPLHF

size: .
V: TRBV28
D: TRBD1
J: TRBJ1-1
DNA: TGTGCCAGCGGGACAGGCCTGAACACTGAAGCTTTCTTT
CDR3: CASGTGLNTEAFF

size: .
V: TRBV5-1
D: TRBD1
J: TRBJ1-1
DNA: TGCGCCAGCAGCTCAAATGGACAGGGATGGACTGAAGCTTTCTTT
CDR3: CASSSNGQGWTEAFF

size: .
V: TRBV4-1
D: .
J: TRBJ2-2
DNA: TGCGCCAGCAGCCATCAGAACACCGGGGAGCTGTTTTTT
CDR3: CASSHQNTGELFF

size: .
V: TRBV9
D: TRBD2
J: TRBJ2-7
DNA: TGTGCCAGCAGCGTAGCAGCCAGCGGGGCCAACGAGCAGTACTTC
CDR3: CASSVAASGANEQYF

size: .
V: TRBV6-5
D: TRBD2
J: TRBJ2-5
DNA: TGTGCCAGCAGTTCAGCGGGGGTGAGGGAGCAGTACTTC
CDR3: CASSSAGVREQYF

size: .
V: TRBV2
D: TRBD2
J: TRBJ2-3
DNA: TGTGCCAGCGGCCTAGCGGGGGGGCGGACAGATACGCAGTATTTT
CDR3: CASGLAGGRTDTQYF

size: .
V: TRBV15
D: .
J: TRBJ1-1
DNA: TGTGCCACCAGCCTGCGGGCCTCTGAAGCTTTCTTT
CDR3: CATSLRASEAFF

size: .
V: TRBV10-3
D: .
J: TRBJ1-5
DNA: TGTGCCATCAGTGGGGGGGGGAATCAGCCCCAGCATTTT
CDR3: CAISGGGNQPQHF

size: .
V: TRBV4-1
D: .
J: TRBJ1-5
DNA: TGCGCCAGCAGCCAAGATCGGGGAACCAGCAATCAGCCCCAGCATTTT
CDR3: CASSQDRGTSNQPQHF

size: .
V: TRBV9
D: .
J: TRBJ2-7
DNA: TGTGCCAGCAGCGTAGGAACAGGAACCTACGAGCAGTACTTC
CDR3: CASSVGTGTYEQYF

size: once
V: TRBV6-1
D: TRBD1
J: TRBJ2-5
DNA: TGTGCCAGCAGTGTACCGGGACAGGCGGTCCAGACCCAGTACTTC
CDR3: CASSVPGQAVQTQYF

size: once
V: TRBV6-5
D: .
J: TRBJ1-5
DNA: TGTGCCAGTCGGGGGTGGCAGGGTAGCAATCAGCCCCAGCATTTT
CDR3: CASRGWQGSNQPQHF

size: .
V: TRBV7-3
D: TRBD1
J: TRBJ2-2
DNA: TGTGCCAGCAGCTTAAGCCGAGACAGGGCTGGCACCGGGGAGCTGTTTTTT
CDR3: CASSLSRDRAGTGELFF

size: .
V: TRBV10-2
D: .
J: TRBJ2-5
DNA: TGCGCCAGCAGTCTGTCAGGGTGGGAATCCCAGTACTTC
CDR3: CASSLSGWESQYF

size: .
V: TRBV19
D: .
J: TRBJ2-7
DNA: TGTGCCAGTAGTACCCCGGGACTGATTTACGAGCAGTACTTC
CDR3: CASSTPGLIYEQYF

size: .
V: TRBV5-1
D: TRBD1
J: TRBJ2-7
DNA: TGCGCCAGCAGCTGGTCAGGACAGGGAAGGGAGCAGTACTTC
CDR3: CASSWSGQGREQYF

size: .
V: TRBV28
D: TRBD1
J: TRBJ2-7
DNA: TGTGCCAGCAGTTTAGGAGGACAGGCACGGTACGAGCAGTACTTC
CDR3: CASSLGGQARYEQYF

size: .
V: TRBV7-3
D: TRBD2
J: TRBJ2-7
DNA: TGTGCCAGCAGCCGCGGGGGGAGTTACGAGCAGTACTTC
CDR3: CASSRGGSYEQYF

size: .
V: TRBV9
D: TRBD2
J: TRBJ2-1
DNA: TGTGCCAGCAGCCCCTTGGGGTCCGGGACTAGCGGGATCAATGAGCAGTTCTTC
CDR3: CASSPLGSGTSGINEQFF

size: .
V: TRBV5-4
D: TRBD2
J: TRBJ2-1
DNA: TGTGCCAGCAGGAGGACTAGCGGGCCAACGGACAATGAGCAGTTCTTC
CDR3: CASRRTSGPTDNEQFF